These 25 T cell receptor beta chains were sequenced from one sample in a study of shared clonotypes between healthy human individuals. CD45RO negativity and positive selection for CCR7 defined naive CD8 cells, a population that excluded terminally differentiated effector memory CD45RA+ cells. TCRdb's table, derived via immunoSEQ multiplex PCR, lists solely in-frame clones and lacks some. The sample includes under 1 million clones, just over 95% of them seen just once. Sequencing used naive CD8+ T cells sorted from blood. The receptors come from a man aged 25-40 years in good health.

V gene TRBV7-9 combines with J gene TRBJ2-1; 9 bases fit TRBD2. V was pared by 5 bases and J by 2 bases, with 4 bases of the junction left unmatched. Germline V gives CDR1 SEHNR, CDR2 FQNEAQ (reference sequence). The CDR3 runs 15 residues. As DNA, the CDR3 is TGTGCCAGCAGCCATAGCGGGGGACCCTACAATGAGCAGTTCTTC. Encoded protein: CASSHSGGPYNEQFF.

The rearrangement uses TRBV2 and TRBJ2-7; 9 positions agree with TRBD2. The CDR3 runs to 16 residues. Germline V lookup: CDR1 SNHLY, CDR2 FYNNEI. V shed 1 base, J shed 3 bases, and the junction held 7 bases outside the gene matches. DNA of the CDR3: TGTGCCAGCAGTGAAGGTGGTAGCGGGAGTTTCTACGAGCAGTACTTC. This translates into CASSEGGSGSFYEQYF. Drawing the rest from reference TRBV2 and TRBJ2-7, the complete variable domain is EPEVTQTPSHQVTQMGQEVILRCVPISNHLYFYWYRQILGQKVEFLVSFYNNEISEKSEIFDDQFSVERPDGSNFTLKIRSTKLEDSAMYFCASSEGGSGSFYEQYFGPGTRLTVT.

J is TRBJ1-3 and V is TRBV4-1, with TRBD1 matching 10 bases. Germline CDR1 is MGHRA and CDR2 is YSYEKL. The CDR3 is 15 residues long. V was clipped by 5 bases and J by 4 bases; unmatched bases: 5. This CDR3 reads CASSIRQGAGNTIYF. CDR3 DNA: TGCGCCAGCAGCATTCGACAGGGGGCAGGAAACACCATATATTTT.

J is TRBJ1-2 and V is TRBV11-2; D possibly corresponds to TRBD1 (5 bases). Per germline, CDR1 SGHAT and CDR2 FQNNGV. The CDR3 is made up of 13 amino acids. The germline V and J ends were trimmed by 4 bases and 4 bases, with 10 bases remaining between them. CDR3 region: CASSYARAYGYTF. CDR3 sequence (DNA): TGTGCCAGCAGCTACGCCAGGGCCTATGGCTACACCTTC. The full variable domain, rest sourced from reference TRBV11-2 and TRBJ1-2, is EAGVAQSPRYKIIEKRQSVAFWCNPISGHATLYWYQQILGQGPKLLIQFQNNGVVDDSQLPKDRFSAERLKGVDSTLKIQPAKLEDSAVYLCASSYARAYGYTFGSGTRLTVV.

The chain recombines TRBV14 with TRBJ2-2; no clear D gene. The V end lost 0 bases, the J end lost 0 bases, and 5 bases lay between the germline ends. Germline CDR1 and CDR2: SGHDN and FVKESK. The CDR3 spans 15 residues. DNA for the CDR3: TGTGCCAGCAGCCAAGATTTGGCGAACACCGGGGAGCTGTTTTTT. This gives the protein CASSQDLANTGELFF.

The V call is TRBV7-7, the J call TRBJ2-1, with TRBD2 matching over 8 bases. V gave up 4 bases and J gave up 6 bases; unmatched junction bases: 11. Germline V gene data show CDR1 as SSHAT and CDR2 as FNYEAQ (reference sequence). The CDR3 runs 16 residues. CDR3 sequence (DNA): TGTGCCAGCAGCTCCAATTGGGCGGGAGGCTCCAATGAGCAGTTCTTC. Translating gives CASSSNWAGGSNEQFF. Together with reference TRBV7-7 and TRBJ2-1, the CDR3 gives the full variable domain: GAGVSQSPRYKVTKRGQDVTLRCDPISSHATLYWYQQALGQGPEFLTYFNYEAQPDKSGLPSDRFSAERPEGSISTLTIQRTEQRDSAMYRCASSSNWAGGSNEQFFGPGTRLTVL.

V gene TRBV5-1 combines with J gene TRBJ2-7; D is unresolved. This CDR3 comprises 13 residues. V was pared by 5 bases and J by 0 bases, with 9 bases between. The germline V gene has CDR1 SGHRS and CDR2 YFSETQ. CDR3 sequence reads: CASRSLISYEQYF. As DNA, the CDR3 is TGCGCCAGCAGGAGTTTAATCTCCTACGAGCAGTACTTC.

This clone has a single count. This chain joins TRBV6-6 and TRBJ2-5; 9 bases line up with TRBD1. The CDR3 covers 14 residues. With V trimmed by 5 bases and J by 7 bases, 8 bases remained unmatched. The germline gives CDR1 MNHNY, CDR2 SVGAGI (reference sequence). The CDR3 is CASSPGQGLGTQYF. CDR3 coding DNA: TGTGCCAGCAGTCCCGGACAGGGGCTGGGGACCCAGTACTTC.

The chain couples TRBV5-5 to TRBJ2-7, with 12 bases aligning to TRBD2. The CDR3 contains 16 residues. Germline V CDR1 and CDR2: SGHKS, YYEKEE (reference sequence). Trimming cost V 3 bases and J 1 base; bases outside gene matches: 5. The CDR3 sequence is CASSSGTSGFSYEQYF. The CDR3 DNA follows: TGTGCCAGCAGCTCCGGGACTAGCGGGTTTTCCTACGAGCAGTACTTC.

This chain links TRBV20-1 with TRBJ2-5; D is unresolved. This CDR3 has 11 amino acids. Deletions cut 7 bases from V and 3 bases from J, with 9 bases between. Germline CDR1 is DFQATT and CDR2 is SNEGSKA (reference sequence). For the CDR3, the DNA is TGCAGTGTTTGGCAGAAAGAGACCCAGTACTTC. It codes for CSVWQKETQYF.

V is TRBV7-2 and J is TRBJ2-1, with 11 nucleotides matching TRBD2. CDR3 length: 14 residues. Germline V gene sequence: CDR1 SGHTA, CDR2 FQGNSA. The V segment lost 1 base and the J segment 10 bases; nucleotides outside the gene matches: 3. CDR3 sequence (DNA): TGTGCCAGCAGCTTAGTGGGACTAGCGGAAGAGCAGTTCTTC. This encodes CASSLVGLAEEQFF.

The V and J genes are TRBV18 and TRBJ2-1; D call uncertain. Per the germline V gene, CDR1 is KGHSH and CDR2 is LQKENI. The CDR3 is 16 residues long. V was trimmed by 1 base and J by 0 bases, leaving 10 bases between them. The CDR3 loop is CASSPRKSFSYNEQFF. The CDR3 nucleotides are TGTGCCAGCTCACCACGGAAATCGTTCTCCTACAATGAGCAGTTCTTC.

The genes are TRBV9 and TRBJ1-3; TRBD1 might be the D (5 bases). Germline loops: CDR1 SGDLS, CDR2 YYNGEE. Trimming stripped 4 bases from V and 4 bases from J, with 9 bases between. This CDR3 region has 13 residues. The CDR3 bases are TGTGCCAGCAGCCCTTCAGGGGGAAACACCATATATTTT. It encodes CASSPSGGNTIYF. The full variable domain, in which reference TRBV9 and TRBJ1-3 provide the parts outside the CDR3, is DSGVTQTPKHLITATGQRVTLRCSPRSGDLSVYWYQQSLDQGLQFLIQYYNGEERAKGNILERFSAQQFPDLHSELNLSSLELGDSALYFCASSPSGGNTIYFGEGSWLTVV.

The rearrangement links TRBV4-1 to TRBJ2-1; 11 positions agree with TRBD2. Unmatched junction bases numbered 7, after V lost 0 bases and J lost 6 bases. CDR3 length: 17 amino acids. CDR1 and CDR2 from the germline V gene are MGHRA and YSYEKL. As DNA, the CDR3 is TGCGCCAGCAGCCAAGATCGAGTAGCGGGAGGGTTCAATGAGCAGTTCTTC. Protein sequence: CASSQDRVAGGFNEQFF.

The DNA for the CDR3 is TGTGCCAGCAGCTTAAGTAGCTCTGGAAACACCATATATTTT. As protein: CASSLSSSGNTIYF. The J gene is TRBJ1-3, the V gene TRBV7-9; D not resolved. This CDR3 contains 14 residues. V lost 2 bases and J lost 0, with 5 bases in between. The germline V gene encodes CDR1 SEHNR and CDR2 FQNEAQ (reference sequence).

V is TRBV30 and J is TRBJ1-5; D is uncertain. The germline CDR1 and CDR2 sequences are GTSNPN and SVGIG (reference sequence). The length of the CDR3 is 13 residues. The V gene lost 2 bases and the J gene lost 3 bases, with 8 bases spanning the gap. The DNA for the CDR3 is TGTGCCTGGAGTCTACAGAACAATCAGCCCCAGCATTTT. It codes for CAWSLQNNQPQHF.

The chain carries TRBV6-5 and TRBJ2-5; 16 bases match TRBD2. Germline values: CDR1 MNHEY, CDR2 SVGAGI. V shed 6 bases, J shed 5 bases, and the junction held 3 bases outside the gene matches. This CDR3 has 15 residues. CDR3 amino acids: CASSPGLAGGETQYF. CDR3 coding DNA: TGTGCCAGCAGCCCGGGACTAGCGGGGGGGGAGACCCAGTACTTC.

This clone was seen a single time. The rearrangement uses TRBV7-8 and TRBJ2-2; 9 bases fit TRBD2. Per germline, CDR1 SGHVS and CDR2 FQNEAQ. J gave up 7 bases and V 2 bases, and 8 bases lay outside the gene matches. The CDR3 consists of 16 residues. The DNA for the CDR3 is TGTGCCAGCAGCTTATGGGCGGGAGGGCCTAGCGGGGAGCTGTTTTTT. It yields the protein CASSLWAGGPSGELFF.

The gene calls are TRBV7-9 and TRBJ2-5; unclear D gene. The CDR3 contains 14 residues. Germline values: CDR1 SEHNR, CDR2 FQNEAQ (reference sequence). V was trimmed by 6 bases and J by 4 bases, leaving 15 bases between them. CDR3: CASRSKAPRETQYF. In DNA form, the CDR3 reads TGTGCCAGCAGGTCCAAAGCTCCCCGAGAGACCCAGTACTTC.

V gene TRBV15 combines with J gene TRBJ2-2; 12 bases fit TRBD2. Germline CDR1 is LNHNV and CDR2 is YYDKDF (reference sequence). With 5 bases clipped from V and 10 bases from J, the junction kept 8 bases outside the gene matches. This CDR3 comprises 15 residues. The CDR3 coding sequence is TGTGCCACCAGCGTGGGACTAGCGGGTGTTACGGAGCTGTTTTTT. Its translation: CATSVGLAGVTELFF.

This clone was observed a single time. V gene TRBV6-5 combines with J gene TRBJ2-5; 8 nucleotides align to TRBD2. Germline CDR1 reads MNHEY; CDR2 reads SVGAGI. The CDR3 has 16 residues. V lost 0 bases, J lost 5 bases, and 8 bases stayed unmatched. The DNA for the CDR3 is TGTGCCAGCAGTTACTCGCGGTCGAGACTAGCGGAGACCCAGTACTTC. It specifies CASSYSRSRLAETQYF.

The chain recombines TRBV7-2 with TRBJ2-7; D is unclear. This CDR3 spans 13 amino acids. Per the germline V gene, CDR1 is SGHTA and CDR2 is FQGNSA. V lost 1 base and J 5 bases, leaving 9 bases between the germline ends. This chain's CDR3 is CASSLGLTHEQYF. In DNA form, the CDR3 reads TGTGCCAGCAGCTTAGGCCTTACCCACGAGCAGTACTTC.

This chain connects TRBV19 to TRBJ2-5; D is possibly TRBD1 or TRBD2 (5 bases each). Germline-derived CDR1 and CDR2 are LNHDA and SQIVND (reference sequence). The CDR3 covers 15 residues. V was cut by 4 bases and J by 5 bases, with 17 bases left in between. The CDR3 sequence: CASSSVQGPGETQYF. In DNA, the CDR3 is TGTGCCAGTAGTAGTGTCCAGGGACCTGGGGAGACCCAGTACTTC.

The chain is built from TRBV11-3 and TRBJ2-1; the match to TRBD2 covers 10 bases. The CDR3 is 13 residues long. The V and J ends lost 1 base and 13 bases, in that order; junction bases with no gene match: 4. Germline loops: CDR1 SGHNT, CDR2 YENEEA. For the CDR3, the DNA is TGTGCCAGCAGCTTAGGAACTAGCGGGGTACAGTTCTTC. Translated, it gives CASSLGTSGVQFF.

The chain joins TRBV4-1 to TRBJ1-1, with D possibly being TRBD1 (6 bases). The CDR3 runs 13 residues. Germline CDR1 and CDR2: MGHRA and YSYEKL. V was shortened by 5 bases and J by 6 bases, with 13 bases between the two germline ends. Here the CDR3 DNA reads TGCGCCAGCAGCTCACAGGGAGACGCTGAAGCTTTCTTT. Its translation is CASSSQGDAEAFF.